This T cell receptor (beta chain) was identified during a study of cytomegalovirus exposure and HLA in healthy donors. The trim removed 1 base at V and 6 bases at J, leaving 3 bases unmatched. Germline lookup yields CDR1 LGHNA and CDR2 YNFKEQ. The CDR3 consists of 14 residues. Study conclusions and caveats: Available immune exposure information was restricted to CMV serostatus only. In a later analysis, a missense DCLRE1C variant was linked to TCR beta V- and J-gene trimming. Accurate predictions that matched the HLA-A and HLA-B alleles of most subjects were reportedly made from TCR beta sequences.

Researchers ran the PCR with 60 Vbeta and 13 Jbeta primers. Sequencing was performed with immunoSEQ multiplex PCR; in TCRdb, only in-frame clones are kept and a portion is missing. The sample has 60,000 to 75,000 clones, 85% seen once; the top ten hold roughly 10%. Regarding this clone: No antigen is known for it.

Sequenced material: PBMCs. This receptor was taken from a female donor in good health and CMV-seronegative. The genes are TRBV4-2 and TRBJ2-3, with TRBD2 matching over 8 bases. CDR3 loop: CASSQGSGADTQYF. The CDR3, as DNA: TGTGCCAGCAGCCAAGGTAGCGGGGCGGATACGCAGTATTTT.